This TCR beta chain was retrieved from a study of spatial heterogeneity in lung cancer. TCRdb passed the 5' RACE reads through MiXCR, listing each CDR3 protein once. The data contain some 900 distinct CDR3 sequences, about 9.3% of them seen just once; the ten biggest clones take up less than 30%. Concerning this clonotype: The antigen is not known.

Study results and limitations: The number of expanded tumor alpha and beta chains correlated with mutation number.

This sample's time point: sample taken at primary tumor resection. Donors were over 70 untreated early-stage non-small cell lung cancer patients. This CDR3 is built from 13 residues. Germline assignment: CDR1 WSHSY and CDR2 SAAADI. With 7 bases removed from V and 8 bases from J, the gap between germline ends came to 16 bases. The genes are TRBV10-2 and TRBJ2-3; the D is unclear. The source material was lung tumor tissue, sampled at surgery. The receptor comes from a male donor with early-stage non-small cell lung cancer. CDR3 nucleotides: TGCGCCAGCAAACAAGACCGACTCAGTACGCAGTATTTT. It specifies CASKQDRLSTQYF.